This T cell receptor (beta chain) was profiled in a study of control samples from healthy donors and cancer patients. Using immunoSEQ multiplex PCR, the repertoire was profiled, and TCRdb retains in-frame clones only, with some absent. The sample consists of nearly 200,000 clones, approximately 90% of them appearing once. As concerns this clone: The sample contains more than one DNA sequence encoding this CDR3.

CDR1 SGHRS and CDR2 YFSETQ come from the germline V gene. CDR3 length: 14 amino acids. V lost 0 bases to trimming and J lost 4 bases, with 11 bases between them. The sample was blood. This chain joins TRBV5-1 and TRBJ2-7; D unclear. The sequence derives from a man aged 30-40 years in good health. CDR3: CASSLVGSPYEQYF. The CDR3 nucleotides are TGCGCCAGCAGCTTGGTTGGCAGTCCGTACGAGCAGTACTTC.